Listed below are T cell receptor beta chains from one sample, sequenced in a study of blood T cell repertoires in COVID-19. Sequencing used immunoSEQ multiplex PCR; TCRdb keeps in-frame clones, though not all of them. The sample has 200,000 to 250,000 clones; about 81% are singletons. Specimen: PBMCs or T cells enriched from blood (not recorded which). These receptors were obtained from a middle-aged man who had recovered from COVID-19. Both conserved end residues are part of each CDR3. Fields, in order: CDR3 DNA, CDR3 protein, CDR3 length, D gene, clone size, J gene, V gene. A D gene is named only where the DNA matches it firmly. A row's size may be missing; if present it is once, few, many or a size class.

cdr3_nt: TGTGCCAGTAGTTTTTGGACAGGAGGTGGCACTGAAGCTTTCTTT
cdr3_aa: CASSFWTGGGTEAFF
cdr3_length: 15
d_call: TRBD1
clone_size: many
j_call: TRBJ1-1
v_call: TRBV19

cdr3_nt: TGTGCCAGCCGCGACAGGGACTACAATGAGCAGTTCTTC
cdr3_aa: CASRDRDYNEQFF
cdr3_length: 13
d_call: TRBD1
clone_size: NA
j_call: TRBJ2-1
v_call: TRBV6-5

cdr3_nt: TGTGCCAGCAGCTTGGTTGGGAGCCGCAGCCCCGGGGAGCTGTTTTTT
cdr3_aa: CASSLVGSRSPGELFF
cdr3_length: 16
d_call: NA
clone_size: NA
j_call: TRBJ2-2
v_call: TRBV5-4

cdr3_nt: TGTGCCAGCAGTTCGGGACAGACACCTTCCAATCAGCCCCAGCATTTT
cdr3_aa: CASSSGQTPSNQPQHF
cdr3_length: 16
d_call: TRBD1
clone_size: few
j_call: TRBJ1-5
v_call: TRBV27

cdr3_nt: TGTGCCAGCAGTGAAGGCAGGGCGAAGTTCTTC
cdr3_aa: CASSEGRAKFF
cdr3_length: 11
d_call: NA
clone_size: once
j_call: TRBJ2-1
v_call: TRBV2

cdr3_nt: TGTGCCTGGGCCCCCGGGACAGGGTTTGAGTCCTCCTACGAGCAGTACTTC
cdr3_aa: CAWAPGTGFESSYEQYF
cdr3_length: 17
d_call: TRBD1
clone_size: NA
j_call: TRBJ2-7
v_call: TRBV30

cdr3_nt: TGTGCCAGCAGCTTAGAGGTCAGGGGGAGGCCTCTCTCGCGGGAGCAGTTCTTC
cdr3_aa: CASSLEVRGRPLSREQFF
cdr3_length: 18
d_call: NA
clone_size: NA
j_call: TRBJ2-1
v_call: TRBV11-2

cdr3_nt: TGTGCCAGCAGTTTGGGACAGGTGGGAAAACTGTTTTTT
cdr3_aa: CASSLGQVGKLFF
cdr3_length: 13
d_call: TRBD1
clone_size: NA
j_call: TRBJ1-4
v_call: TRBV27

cdr3_nt: TGTGCCAGTAAGAACTATACTAGCACAGATACGCAGTATTTT
cdr3_aa: CASKNYTSTDTQYF
cdr3_length: 14
d_call: NA
clone_size: NA
j_call: TRBJ2-3
v_call: TRBV19

cdr3_nt: TGTGCCAGCAGCTTGTCAGTATCCATGAACACTGAAGCTTTCTTT
cdr3_aa: CASSLSVSMNTEAFF
cdr3_length: 15
d_call: NA
clone_size: few
j_call: TRBJ1-1
v_call: TRBV5-5

cdr3_nt: TGTGCCAGCAGCTTAGGGGACTGGGACGGTGTCGAGCAGTACTTC
cdr3_aa: CASSLGDWDGVEQYF
cdr3_length: 15
d_call: NA
clone_size: NA
j_call: TRBJ2-7
v_call: TRBV11-2

cdr3_nt: TGTGCCAGCAGCTTAGGGACAAGAATTTCTAATGAAAAACTGTTTTTT
cdr3_aa: CASSLGTRISNEKLFF
cdr3_length: 16
d_call: NA
clone_size: NA
j_call: TRBJ1-4
v_call: TRBV7-9